This T cell receptor beta chain was identified in a study of regulatory T cells in long-lasting Graves disease. Time point in this sample: newly diagnosed GD, antithyroid drugs for less than 3 months. PBMC RNA was the source of the TCR library. This clonotype was recorded at least ten times. Trimming took 0 bases from V and 8 from J; bases not matched to a gene: 9. The germline gives CDR1 SQVTM, CDR2 ANQGSEA. CDR3 length: 14 amino acids. Through Arm-PCR of CDR3 regions and iRepertoire HTBI primers, TCR beta libraries were built. TCRdb re-called the multiplex PCR reads with MiXCR, one entry per CDR3 protein. This table holds more than 450,000 distinct CDR3 sequences, more than 10% found once. This sample was shared with a second study, whose subject was T cells in Graves' hyperthyroidism and ophthalmopathy.

Material: peripheral blood mononuclear cells (PBMCs), obtained at new diagnosis, from a patient treated with antithyroid drugs. The sequence was obtained from a woman under 40 with Graves disease. The chain employs TRBV29-1 and TRBJ1-2; 7 nucleotides line up with TRBD1. As DNA, the CDR3 is TGCAGCGTTGAAGATCTGACAGGGACCGACGGCTACACCTTC. As protein: CSVEDLTGTDGYTF.